The present TCR beta chain was sequenced within a study of blood T cell repertoires in COVID-19 (dated by TCRdb to the early 2020s). Concerning the study at large: Samples covering the acute and convalescent phases of COVID-19 were provided by collaborators in the United States, Italy and Spain. The prospective study material was composed of cDNA or gDNA derived from T cells, B-cell-depleted T cells, or PBMCs. Deeply sampled blood TCRbeta repertoires from subjects exposed to, actively infected with, or recovered from COVID-19 were included in the dataset. The repertoires were released in a freely available public database meant as a resource for research on the immune response to SARS-CoV-2. The samples were drawn from two sources: the first 160 participants of the ongoing ImmuneRACE study, and 1,200 or so subjects contributed by 6 global collaborators. A de-identified subject ID, COVID-19 status, age in years and sex were almost always included in the sample metadata. Where available, HLA class I and class II types were obtained from metadata supplied by the sample provider rather than from assay-based typing.

TCRbeta CDR3 regions were amplified from genomic DNA by means of the immunoSEQ Assay, a bias-controlled multiplex PCR. Per the original workflow: The number of nucleated cells in each sample was estimated from the amplification of reference gene primers within the assay. To quantify the absolute abundance of each unique TCRbeta CDR3 rearrangement, sequence reads were collapsed and filtered. Productive Simpson clonality was computed per sample as the square root of Simpson's diversity index over productive rearrangements. Imported from immuneACCESS, the table was reduced by TCRdb to in-frame sequences with V and J called. These copies leave out some clones; in studies compared against another copy, an unresolved V gene accounts for under half, and the cause of the remainder is not known. V, J and clone size are taken as reported in that table, and D and trimming were inferred from the DNA itself. Present in this sample are some 170,000 clones, roughly 90% of which were seen just once. Together, the top ten hold 15% to 20% of the sample.

Inclusive of the bounding cysteine and phenylalanine, the CDR3 is 14 residues long. The kept DNA is CDR3 alone, 42 bases in frame from the first base. CDR1 and CDR2, looked up from the germline V gene (reference sequence), are LNHDA and SQIVND. A remark on this clone: Its antigen target is currently unknown. The junction differs from germline at one of its ends, possibly a read error.

Each collaborating institution followed its own protocols to collect whole blood in K2EDTA tubes. For TCRbeta analysis, collaborators shipped samples in one of three forms: frozen whole blood, isolated PBMCs, or DNA extracted from either of those sample types. The full study reports these points: The amount of clinical and demographic metadata varied by source and participant and was provided uncurated.

This clonotype was sampled from a man between 60 and 75 years old with active or convalescent COVID-19. In this chain, TRBV19 is recombined with TRBJ1-2; 9 central bases correspond to TRBD1. Sequenced input: peripheral blood. The DNA sequence is as follows: TGTGCCAGTAGGATAGGGGACAGGGACTATGGCTACACCTTC. It translates to CASRIGDRDYGYTF.